Listed below are T cell receptor beta chains from one sample, sequenced in a study of blood T cells in healthy people across ages. TCRdb used MiXCR to reprocess the 5' RACE reads, holding one entry per CDR3 protein. Of about 1.1 million distinct CDR3 sequences in the sample, around two fifths were seen once. Sequencing input: blood. The receptors here all came from a man aged 18 to 29 in good health. CDR3s include the opening cysteine and the closing phenylalanine or tryptophan. D genes are given only for firm matches. Clone size is not always given. Where it is, it says once, few, many or a class for expanded clones.

size: NA
D: NA
J: TRBJ2-7
V: TRBV11-1
CDR3: CASSLNSNEQYF
DNA: TGTGCCAGCAGCTTAAACAGCAATGAGCAGTACTTC

size: NA
D: TRBD2
J: TRBJ2-1
V: TRBV19
CDR3: CASSIRLAGDYSHNEQFF
DNA: TGTGCCAGTAGTATACGACTAGCGGGGGACTATTCCCACAATGAGCAGTTCTTC

size: NA
D: TRBD2
J: TRBJ2-2
V: TRBV7-2
CDR3: CASSLAPSGGPTGELFF
DNA: TGTGCCAGCAGCTTAGCTCCTAGCGGGGGACCGACCGGGGAGCTGTTTTTT

size: NA
D: TRBD1
J: TRBJ2-2
V: TRBV5-1
CDR3: CASRTGLGELFF
DNA: TGCGCCAGCCGGACAGGTCTCGGGGAGCTGTTTTTT

size: NA
D: NA
J: TRBJ1-4
V: TRBV11-2
CDR3: CASSPYPQEANEKLFF
DNA: TGTGCCAGCAGCCCCTACCCCCAGGAGGCGAATGAAAAACTGTTTTTT

size: few
D: TRBD1
J: TRBJ1-2
V: TRBV14
CDR3: CASSQRTGGVSTF
DNA: TGTGCCAGCAGCCAACGGACAGGGGGCGTCTCCACCTTC

size: once
D: NA
J: TRBJ2-2
V: TRBV6-2/TRBV6-3
CDR3: CASGPSSLELFF
DNA: TGTGCCAGCGGTCCGTCTAGTTTGGAGCTGTTTTTT

size: once
D: NA
J: TRBJ2-1
V: TRBV19
CDR3: CASTATMRGQYNEQFF
DNA: TGTGCCAGTACTGCGACTATGCGGGGGCAATACAATGAGCAGTTCTTC

size: NA
D: NA
J: TRBJ1-6
V: TRBV20-1
CDR3: CSARVGPTLTSPLHF
DNA: TGCAGTGCTAGAGTAGGTCCAACCCTCACTTCACCCCTCCACTTT

size: few
D: NA
J: TRBJ1-1
V: TRBV12-3/TRBV12-4
CDR3: CASSPGIKNTEAFF
DNA: TGTGCCAGCAGTCCAGGGATCAAGAACACTGAAGCTTTCTTT

size: few
D: TRBD2
J: TRBJ2-5
V: TRBV4-2
CDR3: CASSQDFGGGQETQYF
DNA: TGTGCCAGCAGCCAAGATTTCGGGGGGGGACAAGAGACCCAGTACTTC

size: few
D: NA
J: TRBJ2-7
V: TRBV5-1
CDR3: CASSTTGSYEQYF
DNA: TGCGCCAGCAGCACCACCGGATCCTACGAGCAGTACTTC

size: NA
D: TRBD2
J: TRBJ2-3
V: TRBV12-3/TRBV12-4
CDR3: CASSRTSGGGRADTQYF
DNA: TGTGCCAGCAGTCGGACTAGCGGGGGAGGGAGAGCAGATACGCAGTATTTT

size: NA
D: NA
J: TRBJ2-2
V: TRBV12-3/TRBV12-4
CDR3: CASTRIVNTGELFF
DNA: TGTGCCAGCACCCGAATTGTAAACACCGGGGAGCTGTTTTTT

size: NA
D: NA
J: TRBJ1-4
V: TRBV20-1
CDR3: CSATRQANEKLFF
DNA: TGCAGTGCTACCAGACAGGCCAATGAAAAACTGTTTTTT

size: few
D: NA
J: TRBJ1-2
V: TRBV6-5
CDR3: CASSYGNGWSYGYTF
DNA: TGTGCCAGCAGTTACGGGAACGGGTGGTCCTATGGCTACACCTTC

size: NA
D: TRBD1
J: TRBJ2-5
V: TRBV20-1
CDR3: CSFGQGARKTQYF
DNA: TGCAGCTTTGGACAGGGGGCGCGGAAGACCCAGTACTTC

size: NA
D: NA
J: TRBJ1-1
V: TRBV4-3
CDR3: CASSQDQVTEAFF
DNA: TGCGCCAGCAGCCAAGATCAGGTAACTGAAGCTTTCTTT

size: NA
D: TRBD2
J: TRBJ2-3
V: TRBV20-1
CDR3: CSARDWLAGGTDTQYF
DNA: TGCAGTGCTAGAGATTGGCTAGCGGGGGGCACAGATACGCAGTATTTT

size: NA
D: TRBD1
J: TRBJ1-1
V: TRBV7-6
CDR3: CASSLNQGGTEAFF
DNA: TGTGCCAGCAGCTTAAATCAGGGGGGCACTGAAGCTTTCTTT

size: NA
D: NA
J: TRBJ1-2
V: TRBV29-1
CDR3: CSVGAREGYTF
DNA: TGCAGCGTTGGGGCGAGGGAGGGCTACACCTTC

size: few
D: NA
J: TRBJ2-1
V: TRBV7-2
CDR3: CASSAPRNEQFF
DNA: TGTGCCAGCAGCGCCCCTAGGAATGAGCAGTTCTTC

size: NA
D: NA
J: TRBJ1-6
V: TRBV9
CDR3: CASSQGPNNSPLHF
DNA: TGTGCCAGCAGCCAAGGACCGAATAATTCACCCCTCCACTTT

size: once
D: NA
J: TRBJ1-1
V: TRBV4-3
CDR3: CASSPLSVSTEAFF
DNA: TGCGCCAGCAGCCCTCTGTCGGTTTCCACTGAAGCTTTCTTT

size: NA
D: NA
J: TRBJ1-1
V: TRBV4-3
CDR3: CASSQGVAGTVNTEAFF
DNA: TGCGCCAGCAGCCAAGGGGTAGCGGGGACGGTGAACACTGAAGCTTTCTTT

size: NA
D: NA
J: TRBJ2-1
V: TRBV7-6
CDR3: CASSRSGVRNEQFF
DNA: TGTGCCAGCAGCCGTTCTGGTGTAAGGAATGAGCAGTTCTTC

size: few
D: NA
J: TRBJ2-3
V: TRBV6-2/TRBV6-3
CDR3: CASSYSGSSDTQYF
DNA: TGTGCCAGCAGTTACTCCGGCAGCTCAGATACGCAGTATTTT

size: NA
D: TRBD1
J: TRBJ1-1
V: TRBV18
CDR3: CASSRAGTGNTEAFF
DNA: TGTGCCAGCTCACGTGCGGGGACAGGGAACACTGAAGCTTTCTTT

size: NA
D: NA
J: TRBJ2-5
V: TRBV15
CDR3: CATSREAFLVETQYF
DNA: TGTGCCACCAGCAGAGAGGCTTTCCTCGTTGAGACCCAGTACTTC

size: NA
D: NA
J: TRBJ1-5
V: TRBV6-5
CDR3: CASRGSNQARHF
DNA: TGTGCCAGCCGCGGTTCAAATCAGGCCCGGCATTTT

size: NA
D: NA
J: TRBJ1-3
V: TRBV6-5
CDR3: CASSETGVGNTIYF
DNA: TGTGCCAGCAGCGAGACAGGCGTGGGAAACACCATATATTTT

size: NA
D: TRBD2
J: TRBJ2-3
V: TRBV7-9
CDR3: CASSTERGAITDTQYF
DNA: TGTGCCAGCAGCACAGAGCGGGGGGCGATCACAGATACGCAGTATTTT

size: few
D: TRBD1
J: TRBJ1-2
V: TRBV6-5
CDR3: CASSLEGTGHYGYTF
DNA: TGTGCCAGCAGCCTCGAAGGGACAGGGCACTATGGCTACACCTTC

size: few
D: NA
J: TRBJ1-6
V: TRBV20-1
CDR3: CSADTGPTLHF
DNA: TGCAGTGCTGACACAGGGCCCACCCTCCACTTT

size: few
D: NA
J: TRBJ2-1
V: TRBV5-1
CDR3: CASSLDGGAEYNEQFF
DNA: TGCGCCAGCAGCTTGGATGGCGGGGCGGAATACAATGAGCAGTTCTTC

size: few
D: TRBD1
J: TRBJ1-5
V: TRBV12-3/TRBV12-4
CDR3: CASSLDTGTGSQPQHF
DNA: TGTGCCAGCAGCCTAGATACTGGGACAGGGAGTCAGCCCCAGCATTTT

size: few
D: NA
J: TRBJ2-6
V: TRBV28
CDR3: CASSYQGGSSGANVLTF
DNA: TGTGCCAGCAGTTACCAGGGCGGAAGCTCTGGGGCCAACGTCCTGACTTTC

size: NA
D: NA
J: TRBJ2-1
V: TRBV29-1
CDR3: CSVVWGSEQFF
DNA: TGCAGCGTTGTGTGGGGTAGTGAGCAGTTCTTC

size: few
D: TRBD1
J: TRBJ1-2
V: TRBV10-3
CDR3: CAISEPGTGGIGYTF
DNA: TGTGCCATCAGTGAGCCCGGGACAGGGGGAATAGGCTACACCTTC

size: NA
D: TRBD2
J: TRBJ2-7
V: TRBV4-3
CDR3: CASSQAMTSGAFNEQYF
DNA: TGCGCCAGCAGCCAGGCGATGACTAGCGGGGCCTTCAATGAGCAGTACTTC